The 18 T cell receptor beta chains presented below share a single source sample, sequenced in a study of blood T cell repertoires in COVID-19. Clones were sequenced by immunoSEQ multiplex PCR, and TCRdb holds only the in-frame ones, with some missing. This table holds over 200,000 clones, 75% to 90% found once. The specimen was peripheral blood. The receptors here all came from a man younger than 40 with COVID-19, enrolled during active disease.

The chain recombines TRBV13 with TRBJ2-7; 8 bases match TRBD2. This CDR3 is 17 amino acids long. Per the germline V gene, CDR1 is PRHDT and CDR2 is FYEKMQ (reference sequence). Trimming cost V 0 bases and J 5 bases; bases outside gene matches: 12. The CDR3 DNA reads TGTGCCAGCAGCTTAGGGCCACCTAGCGGGTCTATGGACGAGCAGTACTTC. This translates into CASSLGPPSGSMDEQYF.

This rearrangement joins TRBV28 to TRBJ1-1, with 8 nucleotides matching TRBD1. J lost 5 bases, V lost 3 bases, and 14 bases had no gene match. The CDR3 is 17 residues long. CDR1 MDHEN and CDR2 SYDVKM come from the germline V gene. CDR3 region: CASSFPLPTGAETEAFF. In DNA form, the CDR3 reads TGTGCCAGCAGTTTCCCTCTACCGACAGGGGCGGAAACTGAAGCTTTCTTT.

The chain couples TRBV5-1 to TRBJ1-5; 8 nucleotides align to TRBD1. The CDR3 is 14 residues long. The germline V gene has CDR1 SGHRS and CDR2 YFSETQ. The V gene end was trimmed by 4 bases and the J gene end by 2 bases; junction bases not matched to a gene: 2. The chain's CDR3 is CASSQQGGNQPQHF. CDR3 coding DNA: TGCGCCAGCAGCCAACAGGGGGGCAATCAGCCCCAGCATTTT.

This clone was seen a few times. The CDR3 loop is CASRGTGGFTGELFF. CDR3 DNA sequence: TGTGCCAGCAGGGGGACAGGGGGCTTTACCGGGGAGCTGTTTTTT. The chain couples TRBV5-8 to TRBJ2-2, with TRBD1 identical over 12 bases. The J segment lost 5 bases and the V segment lost 5 bases, leaving 4 bases of the junction unmatched. Germline V gives CDR1 SGHTS, CDR2 YDEGEE. The CDR3 contains 15 residues.

This clone was seen a single time. V and J are TRBV6-2 or TRBV6-3 and TRBJ1-1; D might be TRBD1 (5 bases). The V end lost 5 bases, the J end lost 7 bases, and 17 bases lay between the germline ends. The CDR3 is made up of 14 amino acids. From germline, CDR1 is MNHEY and CDR2 SVGEGT. The CDR3 reads CASSSGGTMIEAFF. The DNA for the CDR3 is TGTGCCAGCAGTAGCGGCGGGACTATGATTGAAGCTTTCTTT.

This sequence joins TRBV10-3 and TRBJ2-7, with D tentatively TRBD2 (6 bases). The CDR3 runs to 16 residues. V lost 5 bases and J 0 bases, leaving 17 bases between the germline ends. The germline V gene has CDR1 ENHRY and CDR2 SYGVKD. The CDR3 reads CAISTPPSGYSYEQYF. The CDR3 nucleotides are TGTGCCATCAGTACACCTCCCAGCGGGTACTCCTACGAGCAGTACTTC.

This chain uses TRBV11-2 with TRBJ2-7; 7 positions match TRBD1. Germline values: CDR1 SGHAT, CDR2 FQNNGV. The V and J ends lost 5 bases and 1 base, in that order; junction bases with no gene match: 11. CDR3 size: 16 residues. The CDR3 bases are TGTGCCAGCAGCCAAGCATTTTACAGGGGTTCCTACGAGCAGTACTTC. Translated: CASSQAFYRGSYEQYF.

This clone was seen a handful of times. This chain links TRBV7-9 with TRBJ2-7, with TRBD1 identical over 8 bases. The CDR3 runs 14 residues. Unmatched junction bases numbered 4, after V lost 3 bases and J lost 3 bases. Germline values: CDR1 SEHNR, CDR2 FQNEAQ (reference sequence). DNA of the CDR3: TGTGCCAGCAGCTTTGGGACAGGACTCTACGAGCAGTACTTC. This gives the protein CASSFGTGLYEQYF.

V and J are TRBV7-9 and TRBJ1-1; 9 bases align to TRBD1. Germline CDR1 and CDR2: SEHNR and FQNEAQ (reference sequence). This CDR3 spans 13 amino acids. The V gene end was trimmed by 5 bases and the J gene end by 5 bases; junction bases not matched to a gene: 3. CDR3 residues: CASSPTGGTEAFF. CDR3 coding DNA: TGTGCCAGCAGCCCGACAGGGGGGACTGAAGCTTTCTTT.

This clone was observed once. The genes are TRBV20-1 and TRBJ2-7, with D uncertain. In germline, CDR1 is DFQATT, CDR2 SNEGSKA (reference sequence). The V gene lost 8 bases and the J gene lost 2 bases, with 10 bases spanning the gap. The length of the CDR3 is 11 residues. CDR3 sequence: CSTQSPYEQYF. The CDR3 bases are TGCAGTACCCAGTCACCCTACGAGCAGTACTTC.

This clone was counted a single time. This chain links TRBV4-3 with TRBJ1-2, with 11 bases lining up with TRBD1. The V segment lost 6 bases and the J segment 6 bases; nucleotides outside the gene matches: 3. Germline V gene lookup returns CDR1 LGHNA and CDR2 YSLEER. The CDR3 sequence is 13 residues long. The CDR3, as DNA: TGCGCCAGCAGTTGGACAGGGGGCAATGGCTACACCTTC. This translates into CASSWTGGNGYTF.

The chain joins TRBV27 to TRBJ2-3, with 9 bases lining up with TRBD2. The V gene end was trimmed by 3 bases and the J gene end by 5 bases; junction bases not matched to a gene: 6. Per the germline V gene, CDR1 is MNHEY and CDR2 is SMNVEV (reference sequence). The CDR3 consists of 15 residues. CDR3 coding DNA: TGTGCCAGCAGTTTTATGGGCGGGGGGGGAGATACGCAGTATTTT. This gives the protein CASSFMGGGGDTQYF.

This clone came up once. In nucleotides, the CDR3 is TGTGCCAGCAGTTACGGACAGGGGGCTTCCTACGAGCAGTACTTC. Protein sequence: CASSYGQGASYEQYF. The chain employs TRBV6-5 and TRBJ2-7; 11 positions agree with TRBD1. Germline loops: CDR1 MNHEY, CDR2 SVGAGI. The CDR3 contains 15 residues. Germline trimming cut 2 bases from V and 1 base from J; bases unmatched to any gene: 1.

This chain connects TRBV4-3 to TRBJ1-1; the D is unclear. CDR1 and CDR2 (germline): LGHNA, YSLEER. The CDR3 covers 15 residues. V was pared by 4 bases and J by 2 bases, with 14 bases between. CDR3 nucleotides: TGCGCCAGCAGCCTACAGACATTGGCAAACACTGAAGCTTTCTTT. Protein: CASSLQTLANTEAFF.

This clone was detected only once. This chain uses TRBV4-1 with TRBJ2-1; 8 bases are shared with TRBD1. Germline V gene data show CDR1 as MGHRA and CDR2 as YSYEKL. The CDR3 has 15 residues. V dropped 4 bases and J dropped 4; count of bases not matched to a gene: 6. CDR3 nucleotides: TGCGCCAGCAGCCGCGGACAGGGAAGTTACAATGAGCAGTTCTTC. This encodes CASSRGQGSYNEQFF.

The chain is built from TRBV2 and TRBJ1-4; D perhaps matches TRBD1 (6 bases). The CDR3 loop spans 14 amino acids. V lost 6 bases to trimming and J lost 6 bases, with 14 bases between them. Germline V gene lookup returns CDR1 SNHLY and CDR2 FYNNEI. This CDR3 is CASSWGTPYEKLFF. The CDR3 nucleotides read TGTGCCAGCAGCTGGGGGACACCGTATGAAAAACTGTTTTTT.

The J gene is TRBJ2-2, the V gene TRBV19; 8 positions match TRBD1. This CDR3 spans 14 amino acids. Germline CDR1 LNHDA, CDR2 SQIVND (reference sequence). V lost 3 bases, J lost 6 bases, and 3 bases stayed unmatched. This chain's CDR3 is CASSIQGASGELFF. In DNA, the CDR3 is TGTGCCAGTAGTATCCAGGGGGCGTCCGGGGAGCTGTTTTTT. The entire variable domain, with the rest obtained from reference TRBV19 and TRBJ2-2, is as follows: DGGITQSPKYLFRKEGQNVTLSCEQNLNHDAMYWYRQDPGQGLRLIYYSQIVNDFQKGDIAEGYSVSREKKESFPLTVTSAQKNPTAFYLCASSIQGASGELFFGEGSRLTVL.

Written as DNA, the CDR3 is TGTGCTAGTGGTTTAACCCGCGGACTAGCGGGGGGTCAGAACACCGGGGAGCTGTTTTTT. It yields the protein CASGLTRGLAGGQNTGELFF. This chain links TRBV12-5 with TRBJ2-2; 14 positions agree with TRBD2. Unmatched junction bases numbered 10, after V lost 3 bases and J lost 1 base. Germline V gene lookup returns CDR1 LGHNT and CDR2 FRNRAP. The CDR3 spans 20 residues.